The next 17 T cell receptor beta chains were all read from a single sample in a study of PD-1 blockade in classical Hodgkin lymphoma. Time point denoted: newly diagnosed, previously untreated cHL patient sample. After thawing, PBMCs were subjected to magnetic negative selection to isolate CD8+ T cells. Assay used: immunoSEQ multiplex PCR; TCRdb lists only in-frame clones, some missing. Of about 21,000 clones listed, more than 75% are singletons. The sample consisted of CD8+ T cells from blood. Receptors originate from a human donor with classical Hodgkin lymphoma.

The chain recombines TRBV10-2 with TRBJ1-2; perhaps TRBD1 as D (6 bases). This CDR3 has 13 amino acids. Trimming left V 7 bases short and J 5 bases short, with 14 bases between. CDR1 and CDR2 from the germline V gene are WSHSY and SAAADI. CDR3 in amino acids: CASTAGVDYGYTF. CDR3 bases: TGCGCCAGCACCGCAGGGGTAGATTATGGCTACACCTTC.

The chain uses TRBV9 and TRBJ1-5, with D perhaps matching TRBD1 (5 bases). V lost 0 bases to trimming and J lost 0 bases, with 7 bases between them. The CDR3 contains 15 residues. Germline assignment: CDR1 SGDLS and CDR2 YYNGEE. The CDR3 reads CASSVAGDSNQPQHF. The CDR3 nucleotides read TGTGCCAGCAGCGTAGCGGGGGATAGCAATCAGCCCCAGCATTTT.

The chain joins TRBV7-9 to TRBJ1-5; the match to TRBD1 covers 9 bases. CDR1 and CDR2 (germline): SEHNR, FQNEAQ (reference sequence). J was trimmed by 6 bases and V by 5 bases; bases with no gene match: 8. This CDR3 is built from 15 residues. This CDR3 is CASSPPGTGSQPQHF. The CDR3 DNA is TGTGCCAGCAGCCCTCCCGGGACAGGGTCTCAGCCCCAGCATTTT.

Here the CDR3 reads CASSQERGYEQYF. Written as DNA, the CDR3 is TGCGCCAGCAGCCAAGAGCGGGGTTACGAGCAGTACTTC. V gene TRBV4-1 combines with J gene TRBJ2-5; D may be TRBD2 (6 bases). The tail of the sequence fits TRBJ2-7 better, so the J call may be wrong. The length of the CDR3 is 13 residues. Per the germline V gene, CDR1 is MGHRA and CDR2 is YSYEKL.

The rearrangement joins TRBV13 to TRBJ1-6; D is unresolved. This CDR3 is 15 amino acids long. The germline V and J ends were trimmed by 4 bases and 7 bases, with 14 bases remaining between them. Per germline, CDR1 PRHDT and CDR2 FYEKMQ (reference sequence). The CDR3 loop reads CASSYEVGGNSPLHF. The CDR3, as DNA: TGTGCCAGCAGCTACGAGGTGGGAGGGAATTCACCCCTCCACTTT.

V gene TRBV6-1 combines with J gene TRBJ2-7; no clear D. Trimming cost V 1 base and J 2 bases, with 6 bases left between them. CDR1 is MNHNS, CDR2 SASEGT, per germline. The CDR3 length is 13 residues. CDR3 sequence: CASSEESPYEQYF. CDR3 nucleotides: TGTGCCAGCAGTGAAGAATCCCCCTACGAGCAGTACTTC.

The chain combines TRBV7-2 with TRBJ2-7; D possibly matches TRBD1 or TRBD2 (5 bases each). Trimming cost V 5 bases and J 4 bases, with 12 bases left between them. The germline gives CDR1 SGHTA, CDR2 FQGNSA. CDR3 size: 13 residues. The CDR3 nucleotides read TGTGCCAGCAGCCCCGGGACGAGGTACGAGCAGTACTTC. The encoded protein is CASSPGTRYEQYF.

This clone was picked up a small number of times. The rearrangement uses TRBV19 and TRBJ2-1; tentatively, D is TRBD1 or TRBD2 (6 bases each). Trimming shortened V by 3 bases and J by 7 bases, and 13 bases separated the two germline ends. The germline V gene encodes CDR1 LNHDA and CDR2 SQIVND (reference sequence). CDR3 length: 14 residues. CDR3 region: CASSMRGAGNEQFF. DNA of the CDR3: TGTGCCAGTAGTATGAGGGGGGCGGGGAATGAGCAGTTCTTC.

The chain is built from TRBV6-5 and TRBJ1-3; D not resolved. This CDR3 contains 12 residues. Germline CDR1 is MNHEY and CDR2 is SVGAGI. The V and J ends lost 6 bases and 10 bases respectively, with 13 bases between them. This chain's CDR3 is CASRGPEGTIYF. The CDR3 DNA sequence: TGTGCCAGCAGAGGCCCCGAGGGAACCATATATTTT.

The genes are TRBV11-2 and TRBJ1-1; no definite D call. Trimming cost V 4 bases and J 4 bases, with 10 bases left between them. The CDR3 has 13 amino acids. The V gene's germline CDR1 is SGHAT and CDR2 FQNNGV. CDR3 in DNA: TGTGCCAGCAGCTCTGCTTGGATCACTGAAGCTTTCTTT. As protein: CASSSAWITEAFF.

The chain couples TRBV4-1 to TRBJ1-1; D remains unclear. Germline V gene lookup returns CDR1 MGHRA and CDR2 YSYEKL. CDR3 length: 15 amino acids. V lost 4 bases, J lost 5 bases, and 17 bases lay in between. This CDR3 reads CASSPDGPKETEAFF. Here the CDR3 DNA reads TGCGCCAGCAGCCCGGACGGCCCCAAGGAGACTGAAGCTTTCTTT.

The genes are TRBV7-2 and TRBJ2-1; TRBD2 matches 10 bases. Per germline, CDR1 SGHTA and CDR2 FQGNSA. Trimming removed 5 bases from V and 2 bases from J; junction bases left unmatched: 9. This CDR3 region has 17 residues. The CDR3 sequence is CASSLLLAGEAYNEQFF. CDR3 DNA: TGTGCCAGCAGCCTTTTGCTAGCGGGAGAAGCCTACAATGAGCAGTTCTTC.

The chain combines TRBV7-6 with TRBJ1-5; D ambiguous. With 5 bases removed from V and 2 bases from J, the gap between germline ends came to 16 bases. CDR1 and CDR2 (germline): SGHVS, FNYEAQ. The CDR3 runs to 16 residues. For the CDR3, the DNA is TGTGCCAGCAGCCCTAGACCGGGTCGGCGCAATCAGCCCCAGCATTTT. Residues: CASSPRPGRRNQPQHF.

The CDR3 spells CAIGPPNTGELFF. CDR3 DNA: TGTGCCATCGGACCCCCGAACACCGGGGAGCTGTTTTTT. The chain combines TRBV10-3 with TRBJ2-2; D not resolved. The CDR3 runs to 13 residues. Trimming took 8 bases from V and 0 from J, leaving 7 bases between them. Germline values: CDR1 ENHRY, CDR2 SYGVKD.

The rearrangement links TRBV7-3 to TRBJ2-1, with D possibly TRBD1 on 7 matching bases. The CDR3 contains 15 residues. Germline-derived CDR1 and CDR2 are SGHTA and FQGTGA. Trimming left V 6 bases short and J 0 bases short, with 12 bases between. CDR3 sequence: CASSGGTASYNEQFF. The CDR3 coding sequence is TGTGCCAGCAGTGGGGGGACAGCCTCCTACAATGAGCAGTTCTTC.

The V gene is TRBV27, the J gene TRBJ1-1, with a weak D call TRBD1 (6 bases). V was shortened by 3 bases and J by 6 bases, with 14 bases between the two germline ends. The V gene's germline CDR1 is MNHEY and CDR2 SMNVEV (reference sequence). The CDR3 runs 14 residues. For the CDR3, the DNA is TGTGCCAGCAGTTTCTTCGGGGGCGGCTCTGAAGCTTTCTTT. Its protein is CASSFFGGGSEAFF.

The V call is TRBV6-1, the J call TRBJ2-7; D gene unclear. Germline assignment: CDR1 MNHNS and CDR2 SASEGT. V was pared by 2 bases and J by 4 bases, with 9 bases between. The CDR3 runs to 13 residues. The chain's CDR3 is CASSETTEYEQYF. The DNA of the CDR3 is TGTGCCAGCAGTGAAACGACTGAATACGAGCAGTACTTC.